This TCR beta chain originates from a study of T cell changes during pregnancy in multiple sclerosis. The sample holds one count of this clone. The CDR3 extends over 13 amino acids. Trimming took off 8 bases at V and 5 bases at J, with 12 bases between the two ends. Per the germline V gene, CDR1 is LNHDA and CDR2 is SQIVND (reference sequence). Produced via immunoSEQ multiplex PCR; TCRdb's table is partial and in-frame only. Among more than 8,000 clones listed, roughly nine tenths were seen once. This specimen was CD8+ T cells from peripheral blood mononuclear cells, taken in the first trimester of pregnancy. This chain joins TRBV19 and TRBJ1-4; the D is unclear. This receptor was taken from a female donor in good health, enrolled as a control in a pregnancy study. CDR3 sequence (DNA): TGTGCCAGTGGAGGTCCGCAGAATGAAAAACTGTTTTTT. Translated, it gives CASGGPQNEKLFF.